A single sample is the source of the 32 T cell receptor beta chains below, sequenced in a study of cytomegalovirus exposure and HLA in healthy donors. Clones were sequenced by immunoSEQ multiplex PCR, and TCRdb holds only the in-frame ones, with some missing. The sample carries 260,000 or so clones, roughly 89% recorded once. The specimen was PBMCs. The receptor set was obtained from a man in his late teens or twenties in good health and CMV-seronegative.

As to this clone: Other DNA sequences in the same sample also yield this CDR3. The rearrangement uses TRBV7-2 and TRBJ1-5; D not resolved. The CDR3 extends over 14 amino acids. CDR1 is SGHTA, CDR2 FQGNSA, per germline. Trimming pared 1 base from V and 2 bases from J, leaving 6 bases between. The CDR3 region has the DNA TGTGCCAGCAGCTTAGGATCGGGCAATCAGCCCCAGCATTTT. It codes for CASSLGSGNQPQHF.

The CDR3 is CASSQAAGTRSGEQYF. CDR3 bases: TGTGCCAGCAGCCAGGCCGCCGGGACTAGGTCGGGCGAGCAGTACTTC. The V gene is TRBV7-2, the J gene TRBJ2-7, with 8 bases fitting TRBD2. The CDR3 runs 16 residues. Trimming cost V 5 bases and J 6 bases; bases outside gene matches: 15. The germline gives CDR1 SGHTA, CDR2 FQGNSA.

V and J are TRBV5-1 and TRBJ2-3; 15 nucleotides align to TRBD2. V was pared by 3 bases and J by 6 bases, with 20 bases of the junction left unmatched. This CDR3 is 21 amino acids long. From germline, CDR1 is SGHRS and CDR2 YFSETQ. For the CDR3, the DNA is TGCGCCAGCAGCTCCAGAAGGGGACTAGCGGGAGGTCGAGAGTCCAAGGATACGCAGTATTTT. Its protein is CASSSRRGLAGGRESKDTQYF. The variable domain in full, with the rest retrieved from reference TRBV5-1 and TRBJ2-3, is KAGVTQTPRYLIKTRGQQVTLSCSPISGHRSVSWYQQTPGQGLQFLFEYFSETQRNKGNFPGRFSGRQFSNSRSEMNVSTLELGDSALYLCASSSRRGLAGGRESKDTQYFGPGTRLTVL.

The table lists this clone with a count of one. This rearrangement joins TRBV29-1 to TRBJ1-1; 9 positions agree with TRBD1. The CDR3 totals 13 residues. Germline CDR1 SQVTM, CDR2 ANQGSEA. Here the CDR3 reads CGVWDDRGRLAFF. The CDR3 nucleotides are TGCGGGGTATGGGATGACAGGGGGAGGCTCGCTTTCTTT.

A few counts support this clone. The V call is TRBV4-2, the J call TRBJ1-2, with D unresolved. The V gene's germline CDR1 is LGHNA and CDR2 YNFKEQ. The CDR3 runs to 13 residues. Trimming took off 4 bases at V and 3 bases at J, with 9 bases between the two ends. The CDR3 spells CASSRAAHYGYTF. The CDR3 region has the DNA TGTGCCAGCAGCCGCGCCGCGCACTATGGCTACACCTTC.

The rearrangement joins TRBV10-3 to TRBJ1-5; TRBD1 might be the D (5 bases). The CDR3 is made up of 12 amino acids. Germline CDR1 ENHRY, CDR2 SYGVKD. The V end lost 10 bases, the J end lost 2 bases, and 9 bases lay between the germline ends. Here the CDR3 reads CATRQRNQPQHF. CDR3 nucleotide sequence: TGTGCCACCCGACAGCGCAATCAGCCCCAGCATTTT.

This chain uses TRBV5-1 with TRBJ2-7; weak D call: TRBD1 (5 bases). CDR1 and CDR2 from the germline V gene are SGHRS and YFSETQ. The CDR3 is 15 amino acids. Trimming cost V 2 bases and J 2 bases, with 14 bases left between them. The CDR3 nucleotides are TGCGCCAGCAGCTTTTTCGGCAGGGCAGCCTACGAGCAGTACTTC. Amino acids: CASSFFGRAAYEQYF.

The rearrangement links TRBV5-1 to TRBJ1-6; no reliable D call. The germline V gene encodes CDR1 SGHRS and CDR2 YFSETQ. The CDR3 runs 16 residues. V lost 0 bases, J lost 0 bases, and 7 bases lay in between. CDR3 coding DNA: TGCGCCAGCAGCTTGGAAGGGAGCTCCTATAATTCACCCCTCCACTTT. It codes for CASSLEGSSYNSPLHF.

CDR3 region: CAWEEGAGQPQHF. Here the CDR3 DNA reads TGTGCCTGGGAGGAGGGGGCCGGTCAGCCCCAGCATTTT. The chain is built from TRBV30 and TRBJ1-5, with 7 bases that match TRBD1. Germline CDR1 is GTSNPN and CDR2 is SVGIG (reference sequence). V lost 5 bases and J lost 6; bases outside the gene matches: 7. The CDR3 has 13 residues.

This clone was seen a handful of times. The chain is built from TRBV5-1 and TRBJ1-5; the D is unclear. CDR3 length equals 12 residues. Germline V gives CDR1 SGHRS, CDR2 YFSETQ. V was clipped by 7 bases and J by 11 bases, with 16 bases between them. For the CDR3, the DNA is TGCGCCAGCTCCTTGGACTATGGGTCCCAGCATTTT. Residues: CASSLDYGSQHF.

V gene TRBV10-3 combines with J gene TRBJ1-2; tentative D call: TRBD1 (6 bases). The CDR3 length is 12 residues. V lost 6 bases to trimming and J lost 8 bases, with 13 bases between them. Germline-derived CDR1 and CDR2 are ENHRY and SYGVKD. Written as DNA, the CDR3 is TGTGCCATCAGCCCCAACAGGGAAGGCTACACCTTC. It encodes CAISPNREGYTF.

This chain uses TRBV5-4 with TRBJ1-3, with unresolved D. The CDR3 is 13 residues long. The germline gives CDR1 SGHNT, CDR2 YYREEE (reference sequence). Between the trimmed V and J ends, which lost 0 bases and 4 bases, there was a span of 5 bases. The DNA of the CDR3 is TGTGCCAGCAGCTTGGTTGGCGGAAACACCATATATTTT. Protein sequence: CASSLVGGNTIYF.

The rearrangement uses TRBV7-2 and TRBJ1-2; a weak D match, TRBD1 (6 bases). CDR3 size: 13 residues. Trimming shortened V by 5 bases and J by 7 bases, and 14 bases separated the two germline ends. Looked up from germline, CDR1 is SGHTA and CDR2 is FQGNSA. The CDR3 here is CASSPERGFGYTF. The CDR3 region has the DNA TGTGCCAGCAGCCCGGAGAGGGGGTTTGGCTACACCTTC.

The chain employs TRBV27 and TRBJ2-3; D uncertain. The CDR3 has 14 amino acids. The V and J ends lost 8 bases and 6 bases respectively, with 18 bases between them. Germline CDR1 and CDR2: MNHEY and SMNVEV (reference sequence). The CDR3 spells CASRFSFPQDTQYF. CDR3 bases: TGTGCCAGCCGGTTTAGCTTCCCTCAGGATACGCAGTATTTT.

V usage is TRBV29-1 and J usage is TRBJ2-6; D possibly corresponds to TRBD2 (5 bases). There are 11 residues in the CDR3. Germline-derived CDR1 and CDR2 are SQVTM and ANQGSEA. The germline V and J ends were trimmed by 5 bases and 19 bases, with 18 bases remaining between them. CDR3 sequence reads: CSVLVGVERTF. The DNA for the CDR3 is TGCAGCGTTCTCGTCGGGGTTGAAAGAACTTTC.

The chain's CDR3 is CSVGHWGAYEQYF. The CDR3 DNA is TGCAGCGTTGGTCATTGGGGGGCCTACGAGCAGTACTTC. V gene TRBV29-1 combines with J gene TRBJ2-7, with TRBD2 as a possible D gene (6 bases). This CDR3 region has 13 residues. Germline CDR1 is SQVTM and CDR2 is ANQGSEA. V was shortened by 4 bases and J by 2 bases, with 12 bases between the two germline ends.

The gene calls are TRBV4-1 and TRBJ2-7; possible D gene TRBD1, 5 bases. The germline CDR1 and CDR2 sequences are MGHRA and YSYEKL. There are 15 residues in the CDR3. V was pared by 3 bases and J by 7 bases, with 19 bases between. The CDR3 reads CASSQSAQGTDEQYF. CDR3 nucleotide sequence: TGCGCCAGCAGCCAGTCAGCTCAGGGAACTGATGAGCAGTACTTC.

This clone turned up a few times. The chain joins TRBV7-9 to TRBJ1-6, with 7 positions matching TRBD1. Germline CDR1 reads SEHNR; CDR2 reads FQNEAQ (reference sequence). Germline trimming cut 3 bases from V and 8 bases from J; bases unmatched to any gene: 4. The CDR3 contains 14 residues. CDR3 DNA: TGTGCCAGCAGCTTGTTGCAGGGGGATTCACCCCTCCACTTT. Its protein is CASSLLQGDSPLHF.

The rearrangement joins TRBV4-2 to TRBJ2-3; weak D call: TRBD2 (5 bases). CDR1 and CDR2 (germline): LGHNA, YNFKEQ. The CDR3 runs 19 residues. V was trimmed by 1 base and J by 0 bases, leaving 20 bases between them. CDR3 protein: CASSQVGRASSGSTDTQYF. The DNA of the CDR3 is TGTGCCAGCAGCCAAGTGGGGAGAGCCTCCAGTGGAAGCACAGATACGCAGTATTTT.

The chain employs TRBV7-9 and TRBJ2-7; 7 bases line up with TRBD1. V shed 3 bases and J 3 bases; nucleotides not matched to a gene: 8. The CDR3 is 15 residues long. The V gene's germline CDR1 is SEHNR and CDR2 FQNEAQ (reference sequence). Written as DNA, the CDR3 is TGTGCCAGCAGCTTGGGTGGTGACAGGGACTACGAGCAGTACTTC. It encodes CASSLGGDRDYEQYF.

This chain links TRBV7-8 with TRBJ2-7; TRBD1 aligns across 7 bases. Germline assignment: CDR1 SGHVS and CDR2 FQNEAQ. This CDR3 is built from 13 residues. V shed 2 bases and J 5 bases; nucleotides not matched to a gene: 3. This CDR3 is CASSLYRGHEQYF. CDR3 in DNA: TGTGCCAGCAGCTTATACAGGGGCCACGAGCAGTACTTC.

The chain employs TRBV30 and TRBJ1-6; D is uncertain. From germline, CDR1 is GTSNPN and CDR2 SVGIG (reference sequence). V was shortened by 1 base and J by 8 bases, with 9 bases between the two germline ends. This CDR3 is built from 13 residues. The CDR3 here is CAWSGLNYSPLHF. The CDR3 bases are TGTGCCTGGAGTGGACTGAATTATTCACCCCTCCACTTT.

V usage is TRBV5-1 and J usage is TRBJ2-5, with 9 bases that match TRBD2. The V gene end was trimmed by 2 bases and the J gene end by 4 bases; junction bases not matched to a gene: 3. CDR3 size: 14 residues. CDR1 is SGHRS and CDR2 is YFSETQ in the germline V gene. CDR3 residues: CASSFSGGRETQYF. As DNA, the CDR3 is TGCGCCAGCAGCTTTAGCGGGGGCCGAGAGACCCAGTACTTC.

The CDR3 sequence is CASSVSGLAGYNEQFF. In nucleotides, the CDR3 is TGTGCCAGCAGCGTGTCAGGACTAGCCGGTTACAATGAGCAGTTCTTC. J is TRBJ2-1 and V is TRBV9; TRBD2 aligns across 8 bases. J gave up 4 bases and V 2 bases, and 8 bases lay outside the gene matches. Germline V gene data show CDR1 as SGDLS and CDR2 as YYNGEE. CDR3 length: 16 amino acids.

V and J are TRBV6-5 and TRBJ2-7; possible D gene TRBD1, 5 bases. The CDR3 consists of 15 residues. CDR1 is MNHEY and CDR2 is SVGAGI in the germline V gene. V lost 6 bases to trimming and J lost 0 bases, with 15 bases between them. For the CDR3, the DNA is TGTGCCAGCAGGAAGGGGCGCGGACACTCCTACGAGCAGTACTTC. Protein product: CASRKGRGHSYEQYF.

DNA for the CDR3: TGTGCCAGCAGCCGGGGCACTGAAGCTTTCTTT. It encodes CASSRGTEAFF. The chain employs TRBV6-5 and TRBJ1-1, with D unclear. Trimming took off 6 bases at V and 4 bases at J, with 6 bases between the two ends. The CDR3 runs 11 residues. Germline V CDR1 and CDR2: MNHEY, SVGAGI.

This clone has ten or more counts. This sequence joins TRBV5-1 and TRBJ1-2, with D unclear. Between the trimmed V and J ends, which lost 0 bases and 6 bases, there was a span of 12 bases. Germline V gives CDR1 SGHRS, CDR2 YFSETQ. The CDR3 is 14 residues long. For the CDR3, the DNA is TGCGCCAGCAGCTTGGAACGGGGAAGAGATGGCTACACCTTC. Encoded protein: CASSLERGRDGYTF.

The chain employs TRBV4-3 and TRBJ2-2; maybe TRBD1 (6 bases). Trimming cost V 6 bases and J 3 bases, with 17 bases left between them. This CDR3 region has 16 residues. Looked up from germline, CDR1 is LGHNA and CDR2 is YSLEER. This CDR3 reads CASSPFTGTDTGELFF. Written as DNA, the CDR3 is TGCGCCAGCAGTCCGTTCACAGGGACGGACACCGGGGAGCTGTTTTTT.

This clone was observed once. This chain links TRBV7-3 with TRBJ2-3; TRBD2 aligns across 8 bases. J gave up 5 bases and V 5 bases, and 6 bases lay outside the gene matches. This CDR3 is 14 amino acids long. Germline V lookup: CDR1 SGHTA, CDR2 FQGTGA. This CDR3 reads CASSLLAVGDTQYF. In DNA form, the CDR3 reads TGTGCCAGCAGCCTACTAGCGGTTGGAGATACGCAGTATTTT.

The CDR3 coding sequence is TGCGCCAGCAGTGAGTCGTCAGGGATGGGTTACGAGCAGTACTTC. This gives the protein CASSESSGMGYEQYF. V gene TRBV10-2 combines with J gene TRBJ2-7, with D possibly TRBD1 on 5 matching bases. This CDR3 region has 15 residues. CDR1 and CDR2 (germline): WSHSY, SAAADI. V was pared by 0 bases and J by 4 bases, with 13 bases between.

V is TRBV10-2 and J is TRBJ2-6; 12 bases line up with TRBD1. Germline CDR1 WSHSY, CDR2 SAAADI. There are 17 residues in the CDR3. V lost 6 bases and J lost 2; bases outside the gene matches: 5. The CDR3 bases are TGCGCCAGCAGACTGGGACAGGGGGCGCCTGGGGCCAACGTCCTGACTTTC. This sequence encodes CASRLGQGAPGANVLTF.

Only one count was recorded for this clone. Other DNA variants within this sample encode the same CDR3. The CDR3 reads CASSPGLAGVTGELFF. Written as DNA, the CDR3 is TGTGCCAGCTCACCGGGACTAGCGGGAGTTACCGGGGAGCTGTTTTTT. V and J are TRBV18 and TRBJ2-2; 14 nucleotides line up with TRBD2. Trimming at V came to 3 bases and at J to 5 bases, leaving 2 bases not matched to a gene. Germline CDR1 KGHSH, CDR2 LQKENI. The CDR3 spans 16 residues.